Shown below are 15 T cell receptor beta chains from a single sample sequenced in a study of beta chain features in type 1 diabetes. The whole isolated RNA underwent reverse transcription, so sequencing captured expressed TCRB transcripts. Sequencing used immunoSEQ multiplex PCR; TCRdb keeps in-frame clones, though not all of them. The sample has some 330,000 clones; approximately 11% are singletons. Material: naive CD4+ T cells from blood. These receptors were obtained from a woman between 25 and 40 years old in good health.

This clone has a handful of counts. This chain links TRBV7-9 with TRBJ2-1; 9 nucleotides align to TRBD2. Germline V lookup: CDR1 SEHNR, CDR2 FQNEAQ (reference sequence). CDR3 length: 15 residues. V dropped 6 bases and J dropped 0; count of bases not matched to a gene: 3. The CDR3 DNA follows: TGTGCCAGCAGGAGAGCGGGGGGCTCCTACAATGAGCAGTTCTTC. This gives the protein CASRRAGGSYNEQFF.

The rearrangement links TRBV4-2 to TRBJ2-3; 10 nucleotides line up with TRBD2. Germline trimming cut 0 bases from V and 3 bases from J; bases unmatched to any gene: 9. Germline loops: CDR1 LGHNA, CDR2 YNFKEQ. The CDR3 consists of 18 residues. CDR3 bases: TGTGCCAGCAGCCAAGATGGGCTAGCGGGAGTTGGTACAGATACGCAGTATTTT. It encodes CASSQDGLAGVGTDTQYF.

The chain uses TRBV2 and TRBJ2-7, with 8 bases lining up with TRBD2. The germline V gene encodes CDR1 SNHLY and CDR2 FYNNEI. This CDR3 is built from 14 residues. After removal of 6 bases from V and 0 bases from J, the junction contained 4 bases not matched to a gene. CDR3: CASRGLASSYEQYF. CDR3 nucleotide sequence: TGTGCCAGCAGAGGACTAGCCAGCTCCTACGAGCAGTACTTC.

The chain recombines TRBV18 with TRBJ2-1, with 9 bases fitting TRBD2. The V segment lost 1 base and the J segment 5 bases; nucleotides outside the gene matches: 9. Germline CDR1 is KGHSH and CDR2 is LQKENI. The CDR3 runs 17 residues. This chain's CDR3 is CASSPRGTSYDNNEQFF. The DNA for the CDR3 is TGTGCCAGCTCACCACGAGGGACTAGCTACGACAACAATGAGCAGTTCTTC.

V gene TRBV18 combines with J gene TRBJ2-7; 10 positions match TRBD1. The ends lost 1 base at V and 5 bases at J; junction bases unmatched: 5. The CDR3 sequence is 15 residues long. CDR1 is KGHSH, CDR2 LQKENI, per germline. CDR3 DNA: TGTGCCAGCTCACCACGACAGGGGGCTTCCCACGAGCAGTACTTC. Amino acids: CASSPRQGASHEQYF.

This CDR3 is CASSPPWVAVNTGELFF. The CDR3 nucleotides are TGTGCCAGCAGCCCCCCGTGGGTAGCGGTGAACACCGGGGAGCTGTTTTTT. The chain combines TRBV7-8 with TRBJ2-2; a weak D match, TRBD2 (6 bases). The CDR3 spans 17 residues. CDR1 is SGHVS and CDR2 is FQNEAQ in the germline V gene. Trimming pared 5 bases from V and 1 base from J, leaving 17 bases between.

J is TRBJ2-1 and V is TRBV28, with 9 bases that match TRBD2. CDR3 size: 15 residues. Germline-derived CDR1 and CDR2 are MDHEN and SYDVKM. J gave up 8 bases and V 2 bases, and 7 bases lay outside the gene matches. This CDR3 is CASSLDRSGSYEQFF. The CDR3 DNA follows: TGTGCCAGCAGTTTAGATCGTAGCGGGAGCTATGAGCAGTTCTTC.

There are a few counts of this clone. The rearrangement uses TRBV6-1 and TRBJ1-1; D is perhaps TRBD1 (5 bases). The germline V gene encodes CDR1 MNHNS and CDR2 SASEGT. The CDR3 has 15 residues. The V end lost 4 bases, the J end lost 1 base, and 13 bases lay between the germline ends. In DNA form, the CDR3 reads TGTGCCAGCAGTGTTTGGCCAACAGGGAACACTGAAGCTTTCTTT. Protein product: CASSVWPTGNTEAFF.

This clone was counted only a few times. CDR3 amino acids: CASSGGSYEQYF. The CDR3 region has the DNA TGTGCCAGCAGCGGCGGGAGCTACGAGCAGTACTTC. V is TRBV5-6 and J is TRBJ2-7, with 7 bases that match TRBD2. The ends lost 4 bases at V and 3 bases at J; junction bases unmatched: 1. The germline gives CDR1 SGHDT, CDR2 YYEEEE. This CDR3 has 12 amino acids.

This chain uses TRBV5-1 with TRBJ2-7; possibly TRBD1 for D (6 bases). The CDR3 runs to 15 residues. V shed 4 bases and J shed 2 bases, with 16 bases lying between them. Germline CDR1 reads SGHRS; CDR2 reads YFSETQ. The DNA for the CDR3 is TGCGCCAGCAGCGAAACAGGGCCCCCAACCTACGAGCAGTACTTC. Amino acid sequence: CASSETGPPTYEQYF.

The chain links TRBV19 to TRBJ2-3, with no clear D. V was cut by 10 bases and J by 1 base, with 9 bases left in between. Germline CDR1 is LNHDA and CDR2 is SQIVND (reference sequence). The CDR3 has 12 residues. The CDR3: CATSRRTDTQYF. CDR3 nucleotides: TGTGCCACCTCGCGTCGCACAGATACGCAGTATTTT.

CDR3: CASRERTSGRSYNEQFF. In DNA, the CDR3 is TGTGCCAGTAGGGAACGGACTAGCGGGAGGTCCTACAATGAGCAGTTCTTC. This rearrangement joins TRBV19 to TRBJ2-1; 14 bases match TRBD2. Germline lookup yields CDR1 LNHDA and CDR2 SQIVND (reference sequence). J was trimmed by 1 base and V by 6 bases; bases with no gene match: 5. The CDR3 is 17 amino acids. The entire variable domain, with the rest obtained from reference TRBV19 and TRBJ2-1, is as follows: DGGITQSPKYLFRKEGQNVTLSCEQNLNHDAMYWYRQDPGQGLRLIYYSQIVNDFQKGDIAEGYSVSREKKESFPLTVTSAQKNPTAFYLCASRERTSGRSYNEQFFGPGTRLTVL.

The chain is built from TRBV2 and TRBJ2-3, with TRBD2 as a possible D gene (5 bases). The CDR3 is made up of 15 amino acids. Looked up from germline, CDR1 is SNHLY and CDR2 is FYNNEI. V was clipped by 2 bases and J by 1 base, with 10 bases between them. The CDR3 sequence: CASSESGPGTDTQYF. CDR3 nucleotides: TGTGCCAGCAGTGAAAGCGGACCAGGCACAGATACGCAGTATTTT. The entire variable domain, with the rest obtained from reference TRBV2 and TRBJ2-3, is as follows: EPEVTQTPSHQVTQMGQEVILRCVPISNHLYFYWYRQILGQKVEFLVSFYNNEISEKSEIFDDQFSVERPDGSNFTLKIRSTKLEDSAMYFCASSESGPGTDTQYFGPGTRLTVL.

This clone was counted between two and nine times. The gene calls are TRBV29-1 and TRBJ2-5, with 7 bases that match TRBD1. Trimming took 5 bases from V and 3 from J; bases not matched to a gene: 12. Germline V gene lookup returns CDR1 SQVTM and CDR2 ANQGSEA. This CDR3 spans 15 amino acids. CDR3 bases: TGCAGCGTTAGGGGTTTGGGAGACAGGGAAGAGACCCAGTACTTC. Translating it yields CSVRGLGDREETQYF.

This clone came up a few times. The rearrangement joins TRBV5-1 to TRBJ2-7; 7 positions match TRBD1. This CDR3 has 15 amino acids. CDR1 SGHRS and CDR2 YFSETQ come from the germline V gene. The V and J ends lost 0 bases and 2 bases, in that order; junction bases with no gene match: 5. The CDR3 spells CASSLGGTAAYEQYF. The CDR3 DNA reads as TGCGCCAGCAGCTTGGGGGGGACAGCCGCCTACGAGCAGTACTTC.